This note documents a single T cell receptor beta chain sequence. Trimming stripped 5 bases from V and 5 bases from J, with 9 bases between. The CDR3 has 12 amino acids. Germline V gene lookup returns CDR1 MNHEY and CDR2 SMNVEV (reference sequence). Sample time point: blood at routine non-recurrence follow-up after resection. These data are taken from a study of spatial heterogeneity in lung cancer. TCRdb re-analysed the 5' RACE reads in MiXCR, keeping a single row per CDR3 protein. The table includes about 100,000 distinct CDR3 sequences, roughly a fifth detected once. The sequence derives from a male donor with early-stage non-small cell lung cancer. The sample was PBMCs, taken at follow-up. The V call is TRBV27, the J call TRBJ1-2; D call uncertain. Here the CDR3 reads CASSPDLYGYTF. The CDR3 coding sequence is TGTGCCAGCAGTCCCGACCTATATGGCTACACCTTC.